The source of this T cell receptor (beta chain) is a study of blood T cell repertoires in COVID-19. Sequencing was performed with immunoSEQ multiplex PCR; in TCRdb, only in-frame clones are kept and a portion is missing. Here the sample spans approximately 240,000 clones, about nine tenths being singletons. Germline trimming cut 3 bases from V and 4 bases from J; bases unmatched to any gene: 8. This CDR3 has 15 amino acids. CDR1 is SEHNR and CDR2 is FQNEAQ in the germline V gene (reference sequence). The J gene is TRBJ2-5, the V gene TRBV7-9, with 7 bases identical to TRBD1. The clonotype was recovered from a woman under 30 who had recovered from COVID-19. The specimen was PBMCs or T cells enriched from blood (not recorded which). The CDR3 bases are TGTGCCAGCAGCTTGGACAGGTCGGCGGGAGAGACCCAGTACTTC. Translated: CASSLDRSAGETQYF.